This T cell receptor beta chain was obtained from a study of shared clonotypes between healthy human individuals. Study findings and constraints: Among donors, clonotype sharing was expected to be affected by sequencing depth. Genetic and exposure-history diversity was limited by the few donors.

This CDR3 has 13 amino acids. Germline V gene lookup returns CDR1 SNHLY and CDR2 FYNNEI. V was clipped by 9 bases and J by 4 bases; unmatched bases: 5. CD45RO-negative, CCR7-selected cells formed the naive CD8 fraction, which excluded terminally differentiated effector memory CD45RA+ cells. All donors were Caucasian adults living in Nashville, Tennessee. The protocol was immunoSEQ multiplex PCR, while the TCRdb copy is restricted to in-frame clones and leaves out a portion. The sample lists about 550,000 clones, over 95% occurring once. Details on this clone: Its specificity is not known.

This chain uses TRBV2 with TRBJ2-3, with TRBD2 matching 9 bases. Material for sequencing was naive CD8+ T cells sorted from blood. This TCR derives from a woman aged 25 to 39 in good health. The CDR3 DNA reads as TGTGCCAGGCTAGCGGGGAAGGCAGATACGCAGTATTTT. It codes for CARLAGKADTQYF.